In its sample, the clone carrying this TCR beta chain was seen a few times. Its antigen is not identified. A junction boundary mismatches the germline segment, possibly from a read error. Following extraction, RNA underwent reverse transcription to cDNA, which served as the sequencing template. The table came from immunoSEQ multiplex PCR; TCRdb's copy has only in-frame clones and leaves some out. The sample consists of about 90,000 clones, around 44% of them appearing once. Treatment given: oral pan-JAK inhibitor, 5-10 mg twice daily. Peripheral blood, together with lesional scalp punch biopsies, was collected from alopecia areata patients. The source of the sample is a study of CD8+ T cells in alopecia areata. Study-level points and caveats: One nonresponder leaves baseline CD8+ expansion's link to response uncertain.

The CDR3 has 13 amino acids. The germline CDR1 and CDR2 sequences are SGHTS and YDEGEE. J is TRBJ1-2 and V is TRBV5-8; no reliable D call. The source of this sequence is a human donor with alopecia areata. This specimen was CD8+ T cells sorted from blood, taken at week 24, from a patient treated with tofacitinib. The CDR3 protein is CASSPLGYYGYTF. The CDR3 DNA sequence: TGTGCCAGCAGCCCGTTAGGATACTACGGCTACACCTTC.